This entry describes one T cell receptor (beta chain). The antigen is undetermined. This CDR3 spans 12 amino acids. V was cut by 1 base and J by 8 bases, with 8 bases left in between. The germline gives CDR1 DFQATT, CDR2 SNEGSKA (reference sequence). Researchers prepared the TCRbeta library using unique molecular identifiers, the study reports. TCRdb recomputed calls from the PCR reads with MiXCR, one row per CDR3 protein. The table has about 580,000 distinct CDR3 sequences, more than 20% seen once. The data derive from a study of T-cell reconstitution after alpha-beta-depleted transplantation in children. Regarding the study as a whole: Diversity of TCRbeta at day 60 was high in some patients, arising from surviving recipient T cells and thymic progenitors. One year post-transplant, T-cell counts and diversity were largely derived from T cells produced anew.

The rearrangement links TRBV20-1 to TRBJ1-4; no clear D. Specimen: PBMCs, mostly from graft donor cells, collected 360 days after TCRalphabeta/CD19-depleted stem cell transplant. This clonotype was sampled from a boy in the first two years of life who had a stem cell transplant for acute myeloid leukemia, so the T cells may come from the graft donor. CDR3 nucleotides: TGCAGTGCTAGAGGGGGAGAAGAAAAACTGTTTTTT. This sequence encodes CSARGGEEKLFF.